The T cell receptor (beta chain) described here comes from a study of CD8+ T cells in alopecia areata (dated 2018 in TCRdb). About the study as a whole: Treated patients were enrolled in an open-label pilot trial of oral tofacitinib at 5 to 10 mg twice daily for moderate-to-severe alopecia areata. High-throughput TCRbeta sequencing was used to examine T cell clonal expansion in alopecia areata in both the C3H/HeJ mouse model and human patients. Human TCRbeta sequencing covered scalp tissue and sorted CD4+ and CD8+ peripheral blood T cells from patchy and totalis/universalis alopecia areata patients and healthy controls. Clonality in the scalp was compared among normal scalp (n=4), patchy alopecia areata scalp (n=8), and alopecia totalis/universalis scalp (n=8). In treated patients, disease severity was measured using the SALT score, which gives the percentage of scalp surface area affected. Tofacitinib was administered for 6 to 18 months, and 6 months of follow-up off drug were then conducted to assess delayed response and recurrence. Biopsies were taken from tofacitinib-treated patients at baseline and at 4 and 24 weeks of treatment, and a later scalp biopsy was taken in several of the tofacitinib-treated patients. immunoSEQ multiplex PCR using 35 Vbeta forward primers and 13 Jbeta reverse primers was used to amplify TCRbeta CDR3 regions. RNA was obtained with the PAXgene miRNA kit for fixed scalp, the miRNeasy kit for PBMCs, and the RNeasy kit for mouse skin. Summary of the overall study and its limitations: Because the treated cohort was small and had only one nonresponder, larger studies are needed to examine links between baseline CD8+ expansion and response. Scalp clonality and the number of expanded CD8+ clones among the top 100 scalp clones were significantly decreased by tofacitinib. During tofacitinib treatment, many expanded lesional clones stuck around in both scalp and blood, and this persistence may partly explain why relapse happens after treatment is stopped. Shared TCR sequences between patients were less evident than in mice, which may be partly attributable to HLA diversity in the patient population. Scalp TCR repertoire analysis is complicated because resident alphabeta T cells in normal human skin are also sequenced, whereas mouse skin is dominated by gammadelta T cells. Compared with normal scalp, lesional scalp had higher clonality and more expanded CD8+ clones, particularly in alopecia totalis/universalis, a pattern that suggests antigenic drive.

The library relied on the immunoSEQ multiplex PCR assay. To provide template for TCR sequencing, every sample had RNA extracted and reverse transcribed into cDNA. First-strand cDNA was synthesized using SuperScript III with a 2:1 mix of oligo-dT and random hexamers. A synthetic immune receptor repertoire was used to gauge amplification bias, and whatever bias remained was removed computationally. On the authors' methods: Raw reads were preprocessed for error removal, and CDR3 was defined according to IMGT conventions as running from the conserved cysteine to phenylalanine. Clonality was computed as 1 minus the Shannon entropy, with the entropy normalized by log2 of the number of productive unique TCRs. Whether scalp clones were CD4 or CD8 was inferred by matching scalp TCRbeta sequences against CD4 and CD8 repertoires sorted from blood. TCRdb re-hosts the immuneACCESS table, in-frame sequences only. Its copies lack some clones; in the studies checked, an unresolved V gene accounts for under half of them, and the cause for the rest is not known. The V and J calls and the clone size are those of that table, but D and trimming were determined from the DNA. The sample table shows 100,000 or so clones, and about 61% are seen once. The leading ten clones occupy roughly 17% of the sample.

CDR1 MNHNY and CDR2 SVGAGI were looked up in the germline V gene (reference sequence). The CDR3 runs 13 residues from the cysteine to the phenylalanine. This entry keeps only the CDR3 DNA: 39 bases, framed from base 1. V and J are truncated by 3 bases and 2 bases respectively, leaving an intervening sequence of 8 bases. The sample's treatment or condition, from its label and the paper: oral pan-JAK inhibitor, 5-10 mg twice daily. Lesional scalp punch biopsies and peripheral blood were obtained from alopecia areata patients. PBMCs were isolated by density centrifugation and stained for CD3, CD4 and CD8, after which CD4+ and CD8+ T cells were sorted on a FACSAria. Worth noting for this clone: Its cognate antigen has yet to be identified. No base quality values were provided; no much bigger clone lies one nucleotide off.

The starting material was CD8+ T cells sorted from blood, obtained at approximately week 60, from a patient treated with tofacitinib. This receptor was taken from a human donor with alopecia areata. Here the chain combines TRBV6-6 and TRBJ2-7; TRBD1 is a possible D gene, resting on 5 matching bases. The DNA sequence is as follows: TGTGCCAGCAGTTATGTAGGGGCCTACGAGCAGTACTTC. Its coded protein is CASSYVGAYEQYF.